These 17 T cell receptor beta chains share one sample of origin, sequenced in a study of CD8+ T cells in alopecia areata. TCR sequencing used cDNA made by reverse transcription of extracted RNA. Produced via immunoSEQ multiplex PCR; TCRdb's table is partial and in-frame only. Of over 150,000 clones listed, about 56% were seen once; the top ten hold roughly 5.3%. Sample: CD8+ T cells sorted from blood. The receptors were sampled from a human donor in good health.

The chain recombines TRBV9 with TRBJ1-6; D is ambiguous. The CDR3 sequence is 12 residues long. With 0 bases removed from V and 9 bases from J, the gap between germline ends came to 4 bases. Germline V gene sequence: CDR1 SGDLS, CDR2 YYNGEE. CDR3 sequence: CASSVGRSPLHF. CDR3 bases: TGTGCCAGCAGCGTAGGTCGTTCACCCCTCCACTTT. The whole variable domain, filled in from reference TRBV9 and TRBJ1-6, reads DSGVTQTPKHLITATGQRVTLRCSPRSGDLSVYWYQQSLDQGLQFLIQYYNGEERAKGNILERFSAQQFPDLHSELNLSSLELGDSALYFCASSVGRSPLHFGNGTRLTVT.

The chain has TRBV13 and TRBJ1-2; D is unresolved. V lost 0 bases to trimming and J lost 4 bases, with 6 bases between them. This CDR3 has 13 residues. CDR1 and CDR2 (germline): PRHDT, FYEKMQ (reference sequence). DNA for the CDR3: TGTGCCAGCAGCTTAGGGACTCTCTATGGCTACACCTTC. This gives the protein CASSLGTLYGYTF.

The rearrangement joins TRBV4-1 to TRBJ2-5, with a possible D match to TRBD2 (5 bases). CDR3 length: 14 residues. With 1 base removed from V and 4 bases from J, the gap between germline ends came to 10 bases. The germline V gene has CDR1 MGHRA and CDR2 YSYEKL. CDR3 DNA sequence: TGCGCCAGCAGCCAAGTACTAGTGGGAGAGACCCAGTACTTC. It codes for CASSQVLVGETQYF.

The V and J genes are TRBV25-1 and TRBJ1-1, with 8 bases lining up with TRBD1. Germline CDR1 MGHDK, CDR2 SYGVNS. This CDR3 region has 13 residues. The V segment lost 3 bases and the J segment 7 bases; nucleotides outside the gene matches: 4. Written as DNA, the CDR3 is TGTGCCAGCAGTGATCAGGGGGCGAATGAAGCTTTCTTT. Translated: CASSDQGANEAFF.

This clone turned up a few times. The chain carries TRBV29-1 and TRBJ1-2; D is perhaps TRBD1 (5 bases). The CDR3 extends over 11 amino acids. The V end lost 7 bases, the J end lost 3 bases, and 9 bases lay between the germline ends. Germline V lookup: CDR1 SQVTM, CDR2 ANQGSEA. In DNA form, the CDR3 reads TGCAGCGCTACAGGAGACTATGGCTACACCTTC. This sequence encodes CSATGDYGYTF.

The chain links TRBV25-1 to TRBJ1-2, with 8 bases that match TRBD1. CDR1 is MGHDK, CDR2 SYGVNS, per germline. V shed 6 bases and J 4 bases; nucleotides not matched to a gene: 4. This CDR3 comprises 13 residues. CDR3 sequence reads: CASRDRESYGYTF. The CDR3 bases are TGTGCCAGCAGGGACAGGGAGTCCTATGGCTACACCTTC.

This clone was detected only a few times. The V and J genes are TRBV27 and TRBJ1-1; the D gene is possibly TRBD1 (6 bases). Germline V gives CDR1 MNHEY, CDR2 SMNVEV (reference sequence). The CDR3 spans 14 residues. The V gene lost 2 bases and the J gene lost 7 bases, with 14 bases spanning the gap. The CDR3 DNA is TGTGCCAGCAGTTTAGGTGGACAGATACTTGAAGCTTTCTTT. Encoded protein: CASSLGGQILEAFF.

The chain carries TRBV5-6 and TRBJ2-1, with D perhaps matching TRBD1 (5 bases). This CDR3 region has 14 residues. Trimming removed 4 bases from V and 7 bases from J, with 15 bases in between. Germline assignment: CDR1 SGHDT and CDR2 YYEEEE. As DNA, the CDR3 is TGTGCCAGCAGCGGGCCCGACAGCTATAATGAGCAGTTCTTC. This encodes CASSGPDSYNEQFF.

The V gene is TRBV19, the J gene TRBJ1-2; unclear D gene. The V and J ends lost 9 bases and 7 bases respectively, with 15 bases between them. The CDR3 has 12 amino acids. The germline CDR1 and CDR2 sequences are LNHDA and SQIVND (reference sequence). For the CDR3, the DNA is TGTGCCAGCCAACTAGGGTCTACTGGCTACACCTTC. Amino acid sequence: CASQLGSTGYTF.

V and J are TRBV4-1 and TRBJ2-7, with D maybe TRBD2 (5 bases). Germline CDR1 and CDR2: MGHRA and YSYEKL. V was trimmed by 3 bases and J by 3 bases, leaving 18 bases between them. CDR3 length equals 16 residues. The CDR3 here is CASSQTSGGLHYEQYF. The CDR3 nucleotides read TGCGCCAGCAGCCAGACGTCTGGAGGCCTCCACTACGAGCAGTACTTC.

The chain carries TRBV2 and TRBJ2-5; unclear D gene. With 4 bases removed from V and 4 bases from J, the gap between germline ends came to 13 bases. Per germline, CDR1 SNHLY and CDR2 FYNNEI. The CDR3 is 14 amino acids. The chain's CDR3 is CASSVEASRETQYF. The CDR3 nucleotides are TGTGCCAGCAGTGTGGAAGCGTCGAGAGAGACCCAGTACTTC.

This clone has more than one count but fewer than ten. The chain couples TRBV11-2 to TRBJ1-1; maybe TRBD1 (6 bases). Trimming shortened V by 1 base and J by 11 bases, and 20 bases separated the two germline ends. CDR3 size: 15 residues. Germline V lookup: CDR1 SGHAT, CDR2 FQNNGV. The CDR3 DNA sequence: TGTGCCAGCAGCTTAGGCTACCGGGACACGGAGGGGGCTTTCTTT. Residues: CASSLGYRDTEGAFF. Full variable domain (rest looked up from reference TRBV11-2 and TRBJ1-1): EAGVAQSPRYKIIEKRQSVAFWCNPISGHATLYWYQQILGQGPKLLIQFQNNGVVDDSQLPKDRFSAERLKGVDSTLKIQPAKLEDSAVYLCASSLGYRDTEGAFFGQGTRLTVV.

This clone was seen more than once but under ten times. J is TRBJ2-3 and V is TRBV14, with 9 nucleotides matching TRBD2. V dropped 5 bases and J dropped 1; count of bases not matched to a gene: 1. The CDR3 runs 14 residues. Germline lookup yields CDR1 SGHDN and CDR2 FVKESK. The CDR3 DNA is TGTGCCAGCAGCTCTAGCGGGGGCACAGATACGCAGTATTTT. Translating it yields CASSSSGGTDTQYF.

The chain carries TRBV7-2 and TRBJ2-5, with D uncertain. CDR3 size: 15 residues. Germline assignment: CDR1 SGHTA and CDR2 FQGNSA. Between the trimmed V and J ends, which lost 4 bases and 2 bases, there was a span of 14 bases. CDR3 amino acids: CASSSYTQRQETQYF. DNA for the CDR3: TGTGCCAGCAGCTCGTACACCCAGAGACAAGAGACCCAGTACTTC.

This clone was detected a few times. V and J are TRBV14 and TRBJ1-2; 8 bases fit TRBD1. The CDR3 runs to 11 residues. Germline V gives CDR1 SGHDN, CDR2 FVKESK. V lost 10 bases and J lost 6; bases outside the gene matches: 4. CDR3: CAILQGDGYTF. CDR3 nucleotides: TGTGCCATCTTACAGGGGGATGGCTACACCTTC.

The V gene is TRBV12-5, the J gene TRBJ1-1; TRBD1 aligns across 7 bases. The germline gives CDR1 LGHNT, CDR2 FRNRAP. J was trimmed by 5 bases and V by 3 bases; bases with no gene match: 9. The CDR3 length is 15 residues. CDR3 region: CASGFTQGDGTEAFF. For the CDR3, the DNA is TGTGCTAGTGGTTTCACCCAGGGGGACGGGACTGAAGCTTTCTTT.

Written as DNA, the CDR3 is TGTGCCAGCAGCTTAGGGGGGACACCGGCCACCCCTGAAGCTTTCTTT. Protein sequence: CASSLGGTPATPEAFF. The V call is TRBV11-2, the J call TRBJ1-1; tentative D call: TRBD1 (6 bases). This CDR3 has 16 amino acids. Trimming left V 1 base short and J 6 bases short, with 18 bases between. CDR1 and CDR2 (germline): SGHAT, FQNNGV.